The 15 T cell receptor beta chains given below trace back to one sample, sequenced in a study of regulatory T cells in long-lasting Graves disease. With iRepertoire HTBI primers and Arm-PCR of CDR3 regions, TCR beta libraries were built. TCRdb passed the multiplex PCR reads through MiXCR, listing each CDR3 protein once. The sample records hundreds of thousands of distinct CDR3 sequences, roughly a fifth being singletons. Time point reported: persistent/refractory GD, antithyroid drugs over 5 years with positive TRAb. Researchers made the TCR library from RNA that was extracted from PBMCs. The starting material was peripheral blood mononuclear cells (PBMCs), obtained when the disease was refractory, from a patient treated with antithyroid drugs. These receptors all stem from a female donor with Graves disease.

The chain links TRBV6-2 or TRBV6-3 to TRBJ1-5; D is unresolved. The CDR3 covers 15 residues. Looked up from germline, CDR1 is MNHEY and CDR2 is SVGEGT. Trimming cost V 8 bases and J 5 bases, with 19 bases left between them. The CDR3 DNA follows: TGTGCCAGCGGGTTAGGAAGCGCAGGCTATCAGCCCCAGCATTTT. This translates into CASGLGSAGYQPQHF.

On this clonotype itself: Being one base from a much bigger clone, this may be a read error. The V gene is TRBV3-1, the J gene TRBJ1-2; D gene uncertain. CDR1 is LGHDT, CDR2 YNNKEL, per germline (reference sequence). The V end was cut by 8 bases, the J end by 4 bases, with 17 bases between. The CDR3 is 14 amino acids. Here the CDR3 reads CASGPRGQSYGYTF. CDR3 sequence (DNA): TGTGCCAGCGGCCCCCGTGGGCAGAGCTATGGCTACACCTTC.

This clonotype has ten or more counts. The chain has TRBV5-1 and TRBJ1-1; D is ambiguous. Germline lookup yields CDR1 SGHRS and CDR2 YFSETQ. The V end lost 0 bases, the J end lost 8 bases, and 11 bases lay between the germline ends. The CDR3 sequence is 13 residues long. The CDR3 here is CASSLATGPEAFF. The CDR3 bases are TGCGCCAGCAGCTTGGCCACCGGGCCCGAAGCTTTCTTT.

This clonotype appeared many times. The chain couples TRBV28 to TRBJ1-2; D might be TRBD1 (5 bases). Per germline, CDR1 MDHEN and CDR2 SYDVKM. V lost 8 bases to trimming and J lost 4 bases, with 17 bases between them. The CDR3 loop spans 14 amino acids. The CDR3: CASLTRRQGYGYTF. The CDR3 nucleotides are TGTGCCAGCCTCACCCGCCGGCAGGGCTATGGCTACACCTTC.

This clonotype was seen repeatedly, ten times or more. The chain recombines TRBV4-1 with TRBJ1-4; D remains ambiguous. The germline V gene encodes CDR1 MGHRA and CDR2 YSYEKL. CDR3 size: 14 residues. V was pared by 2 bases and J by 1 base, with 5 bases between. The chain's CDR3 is CASSQPGTNEKLFF. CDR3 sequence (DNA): TGCGCCAGCAGCCAACCCGGAACTAATGAAAAACTGTTTTTT.

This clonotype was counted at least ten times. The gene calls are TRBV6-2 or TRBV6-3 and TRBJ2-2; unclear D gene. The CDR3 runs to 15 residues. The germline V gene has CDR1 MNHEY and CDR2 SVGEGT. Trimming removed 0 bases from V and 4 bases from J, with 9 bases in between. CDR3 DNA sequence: TGTGCCAGCAGTTACTCGGGGTTTCCCACCGGGGAGCTGTTTTTT. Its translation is CASSYSGFPTGELFF.

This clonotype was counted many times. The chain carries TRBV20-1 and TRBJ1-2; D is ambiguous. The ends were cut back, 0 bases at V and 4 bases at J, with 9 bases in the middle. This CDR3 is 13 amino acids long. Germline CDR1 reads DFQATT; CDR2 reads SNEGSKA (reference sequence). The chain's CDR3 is CSARESTLYGYTF. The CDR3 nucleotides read TGCAGTGCTAGAGAAAGCACCCTCTATGGCTACACCTTC.

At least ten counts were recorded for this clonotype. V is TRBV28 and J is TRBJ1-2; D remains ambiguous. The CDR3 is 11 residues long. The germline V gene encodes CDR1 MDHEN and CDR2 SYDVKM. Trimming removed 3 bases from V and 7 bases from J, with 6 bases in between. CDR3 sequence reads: CASSLGFGYTF. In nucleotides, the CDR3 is TGTGCCAGCAGTTTGGGGTTTGGCTACACCTTC.

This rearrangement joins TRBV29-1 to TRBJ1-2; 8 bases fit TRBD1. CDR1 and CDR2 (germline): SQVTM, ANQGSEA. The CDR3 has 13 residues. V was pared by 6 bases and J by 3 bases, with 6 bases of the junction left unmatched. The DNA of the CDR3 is TGCAGCGTAGTCAAACAGGGGGACTATGGCTACACCTTC. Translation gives CSVVKQGDYGYTF.

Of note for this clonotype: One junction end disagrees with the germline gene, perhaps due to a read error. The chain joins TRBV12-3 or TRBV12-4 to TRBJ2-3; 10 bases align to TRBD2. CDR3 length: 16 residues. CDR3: CAGSSSGRASTDTQYF. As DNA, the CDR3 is TGTGCCGGCAGTTCAAGCGGGAGGGCTAGCACAGATACGCAGTATTTT.

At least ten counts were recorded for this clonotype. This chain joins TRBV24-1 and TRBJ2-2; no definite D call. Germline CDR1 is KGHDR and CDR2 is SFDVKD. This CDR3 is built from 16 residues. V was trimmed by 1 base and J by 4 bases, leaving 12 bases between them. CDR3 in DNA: TGTGCCACCAGTGATTTTGGCGAGTGGGGCACCGGGGAGCTGTTTTTT. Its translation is CATSDFGEWGTGELFF.

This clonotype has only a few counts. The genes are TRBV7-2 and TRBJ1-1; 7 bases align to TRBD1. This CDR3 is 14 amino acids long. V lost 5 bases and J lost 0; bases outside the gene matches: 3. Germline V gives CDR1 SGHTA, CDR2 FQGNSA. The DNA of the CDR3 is TGTGCCAGCAGCCAGGACAGGTTGAACACTGAAGCTTTCTTT. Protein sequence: CASSQDRLNTEAFF.

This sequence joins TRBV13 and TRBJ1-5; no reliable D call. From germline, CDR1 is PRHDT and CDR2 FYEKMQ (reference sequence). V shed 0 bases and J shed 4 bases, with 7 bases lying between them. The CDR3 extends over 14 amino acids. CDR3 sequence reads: CASSLGHRNQPQHF. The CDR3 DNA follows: TGTGCCAGCAGCTTAGGCCATCGAAATCAGCCCCAGCATTTT.

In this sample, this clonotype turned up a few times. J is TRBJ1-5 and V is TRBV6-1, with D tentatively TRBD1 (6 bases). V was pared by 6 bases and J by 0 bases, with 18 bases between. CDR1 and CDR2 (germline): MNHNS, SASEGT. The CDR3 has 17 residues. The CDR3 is CASRPTTGRNSNQPQHF. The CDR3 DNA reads TGTGCCAGCAGGCCTACGACAGGTAGAAATAGCAATCAGCCCCAGCATTTT.

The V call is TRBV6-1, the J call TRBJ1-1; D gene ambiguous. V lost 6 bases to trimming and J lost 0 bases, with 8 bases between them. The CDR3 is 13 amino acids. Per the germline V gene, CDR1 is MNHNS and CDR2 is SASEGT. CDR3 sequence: CASSHQLNTEAFF. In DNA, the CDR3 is TGTGCCAGCAGCCATCAATTGAACACTGAAGCTTTCTTT.